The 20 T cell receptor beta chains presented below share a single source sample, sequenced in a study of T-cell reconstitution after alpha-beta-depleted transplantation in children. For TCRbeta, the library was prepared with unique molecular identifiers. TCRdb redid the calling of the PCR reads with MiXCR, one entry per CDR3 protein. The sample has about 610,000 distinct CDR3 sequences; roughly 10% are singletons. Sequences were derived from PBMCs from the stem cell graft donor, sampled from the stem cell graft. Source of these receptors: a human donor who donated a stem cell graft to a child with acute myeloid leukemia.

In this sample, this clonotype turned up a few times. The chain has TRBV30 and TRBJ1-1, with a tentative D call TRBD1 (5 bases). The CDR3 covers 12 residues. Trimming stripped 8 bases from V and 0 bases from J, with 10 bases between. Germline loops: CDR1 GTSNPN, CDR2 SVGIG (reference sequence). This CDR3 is CAPGGVNTEAFF. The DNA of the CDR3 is TGTGCCCCCGGAGGGGTGAACACTGAAGCTTTCTTT.

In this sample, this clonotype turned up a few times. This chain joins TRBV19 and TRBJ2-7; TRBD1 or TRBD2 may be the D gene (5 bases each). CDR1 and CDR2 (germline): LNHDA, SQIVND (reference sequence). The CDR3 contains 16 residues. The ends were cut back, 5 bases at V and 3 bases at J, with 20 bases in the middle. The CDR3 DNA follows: TGTGCCAGTAGTTTCCTGGGGACCCCTAAGGGCTACGAGCAGTACTTC. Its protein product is CASSFLGTPKGYEQYF.

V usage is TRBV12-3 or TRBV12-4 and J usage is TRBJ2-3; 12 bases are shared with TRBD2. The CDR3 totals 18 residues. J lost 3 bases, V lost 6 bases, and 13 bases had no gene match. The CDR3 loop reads CASSSRTSGIRQTDTQYF. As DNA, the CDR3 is TGTGCCAGCAGCTCACGGACTAGCGGGATTCGCCAGACAGATACGCAGTATTTT.

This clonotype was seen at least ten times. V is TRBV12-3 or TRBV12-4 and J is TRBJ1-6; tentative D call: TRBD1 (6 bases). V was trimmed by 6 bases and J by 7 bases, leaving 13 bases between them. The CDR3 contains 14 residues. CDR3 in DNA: TGTGCCAGCAGAGACGACAGGCCAAATTCACCCCTCCACTTT. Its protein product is CASRDDRPNSPLHF.

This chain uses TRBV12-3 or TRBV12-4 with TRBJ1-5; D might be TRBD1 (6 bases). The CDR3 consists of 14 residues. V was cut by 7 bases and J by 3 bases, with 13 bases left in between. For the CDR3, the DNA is TGTGCCAGCAACCCTACAGGGAACAATCAGCCCCAGCATTTT. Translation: CASNPTGNNQPQHF.

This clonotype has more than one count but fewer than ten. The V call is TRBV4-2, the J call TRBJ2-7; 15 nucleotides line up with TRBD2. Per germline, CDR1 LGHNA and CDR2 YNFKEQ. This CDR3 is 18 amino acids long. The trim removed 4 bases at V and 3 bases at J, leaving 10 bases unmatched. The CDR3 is CASSRAGLAGGPLYEQYF. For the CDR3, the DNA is TGTGCCAGCAGCCGCGCGGGACTAGCGGGAGGCCCTCTCTACGAGCAGTACTTC.

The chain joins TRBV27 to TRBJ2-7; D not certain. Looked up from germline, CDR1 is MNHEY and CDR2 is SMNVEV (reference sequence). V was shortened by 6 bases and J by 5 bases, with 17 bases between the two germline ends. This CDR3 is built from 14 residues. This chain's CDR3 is CASSGQRARNEQYF. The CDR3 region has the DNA TGTGCCAGCAGCGGGCAAAGGGCAAGGAACGAGCAGTACTTC.

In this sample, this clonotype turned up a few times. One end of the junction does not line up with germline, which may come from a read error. For the CDR3, the DNA is TGTGCTAGCAGCTCGGGGGCCAGTGGATCCTACGAGCAGTACTTC. Its protein is CASSSGASGSYEQYF. The chain carries TRBV7-7 and TRBJ2-7; tentatively, D is TRBD1 or TRBD2 (6 bases each). The CDR3 length is 15 residues. The germline V gene has CDR1 SSHAT and CDR2 FNYEAQ (reference sequence).

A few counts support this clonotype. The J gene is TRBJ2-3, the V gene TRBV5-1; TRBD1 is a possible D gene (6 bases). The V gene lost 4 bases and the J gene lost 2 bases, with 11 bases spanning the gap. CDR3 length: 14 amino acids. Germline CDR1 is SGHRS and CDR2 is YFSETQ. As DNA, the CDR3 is TGCGCCAGCAGCGAGGGACATCCCACAGATACGCAGTATTTT. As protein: CASSEGHPTDTQYF.

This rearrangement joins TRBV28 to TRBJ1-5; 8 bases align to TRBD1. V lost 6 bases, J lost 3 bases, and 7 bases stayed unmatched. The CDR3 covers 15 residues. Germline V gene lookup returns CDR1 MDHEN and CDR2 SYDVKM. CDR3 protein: CASREDRVINQPQHF. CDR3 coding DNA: TGTGCCAGCAGAGAGGACAGGGTGATCAATCAGCCCCAGCATTTT.

This chain's CDR3 is CASSFIQGGGYTF. CDR3 DNA: TGTGCCAGCAGTTTCATCCAGGGAGGAGGCTACACCTTC. V and J are TRBV12-3 or TRBV12-4 and TRBJ1-2; perhaps TRBD1 as D (5 bases). The V and J ends lost 3 bases and 8 bases respectively, with 13 bases between them. This CDR3 region has 13 residues.

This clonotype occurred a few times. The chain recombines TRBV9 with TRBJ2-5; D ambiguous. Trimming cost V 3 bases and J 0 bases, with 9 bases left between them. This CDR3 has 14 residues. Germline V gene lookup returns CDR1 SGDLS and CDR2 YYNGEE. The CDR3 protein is CASSARRNQETQYF. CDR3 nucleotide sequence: TGTGCCAGCAGCGCCAGACGGAACCAAGAGACCCAGTACTTC.

This CDR3 is CASSLQTGPREQYF. In DNA form, the CDR3 reads TGTGCCAGCAGTTTGCAGACAGGGCCGAGGGAGCAGTACTTC. The rearrangement links TRBV6-5 to TRBJ2-7; 7 nucleotides agree with TRBD1. The germline CDR1 and CDR2 sequences are MNHEY and SVGAGI. The J segment lost 7 bases and the V segment lost 4 bases, leaving 10 bases of the junction unmatched. The CDR3 is made up of 14 amino acids.

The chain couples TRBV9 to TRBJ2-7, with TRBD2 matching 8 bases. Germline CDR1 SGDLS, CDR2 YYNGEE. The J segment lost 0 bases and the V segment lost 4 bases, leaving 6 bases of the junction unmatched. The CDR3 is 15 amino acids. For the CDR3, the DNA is TGTGCCAGCAGCCCCCATGCGGGGGGCTCCTACGAGCAGTACGTC. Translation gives CASSPHAGGSYEQYV.

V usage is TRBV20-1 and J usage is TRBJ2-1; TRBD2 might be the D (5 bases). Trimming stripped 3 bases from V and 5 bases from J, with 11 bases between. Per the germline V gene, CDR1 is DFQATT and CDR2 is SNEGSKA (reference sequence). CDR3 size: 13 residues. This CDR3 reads CSASSGPNNEQFF. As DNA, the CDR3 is TGCAGTGCTAGCAGCGGCCCCAACAATGAGCAGTTCTTC.

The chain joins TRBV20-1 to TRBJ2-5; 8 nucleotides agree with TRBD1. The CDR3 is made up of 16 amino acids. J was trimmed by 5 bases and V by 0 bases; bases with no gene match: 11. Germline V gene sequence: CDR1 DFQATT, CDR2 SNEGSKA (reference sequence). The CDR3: CSARDQGRGRGETQYF. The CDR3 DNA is TGCAGTGCTAGAGATCAGGGCAGGGGGCGCGGGGAGACCCAGTACTTC.

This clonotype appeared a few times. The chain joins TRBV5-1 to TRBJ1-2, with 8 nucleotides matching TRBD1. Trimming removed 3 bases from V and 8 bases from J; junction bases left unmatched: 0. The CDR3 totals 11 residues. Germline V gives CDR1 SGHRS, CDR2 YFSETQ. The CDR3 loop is CASSWDRGYTF. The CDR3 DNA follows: TGCGCCAGCAGCTGGGACAGGGGCTACACCTTC.

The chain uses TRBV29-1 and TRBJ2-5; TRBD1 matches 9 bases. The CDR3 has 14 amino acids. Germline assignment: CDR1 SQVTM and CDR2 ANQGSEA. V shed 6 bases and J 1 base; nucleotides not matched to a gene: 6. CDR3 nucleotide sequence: TGCAGCGTCCCGGGACAGGGAGGCCAAGAGACCCAGTACTTC. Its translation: CSVPGQGGQETQYF.

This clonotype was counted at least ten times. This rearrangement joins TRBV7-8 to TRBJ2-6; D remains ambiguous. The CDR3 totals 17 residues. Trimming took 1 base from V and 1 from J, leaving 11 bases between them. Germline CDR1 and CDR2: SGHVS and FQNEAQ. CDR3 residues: CASSLVLSGSGANVLTF. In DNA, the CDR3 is TGTGCCAGCAGCTTAGTCCTCAGTGGGTCTGGGGCCAACGTCCTGACTTTC.

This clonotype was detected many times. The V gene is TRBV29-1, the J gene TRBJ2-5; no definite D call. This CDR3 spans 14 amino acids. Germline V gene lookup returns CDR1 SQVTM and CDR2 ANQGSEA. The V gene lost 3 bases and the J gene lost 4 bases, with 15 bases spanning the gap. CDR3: CSVEGSVSGETQYF. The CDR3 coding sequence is TGCAGCGTTGAGGGATCTGTTTCGGGAGAGACCCAGTACTTC.